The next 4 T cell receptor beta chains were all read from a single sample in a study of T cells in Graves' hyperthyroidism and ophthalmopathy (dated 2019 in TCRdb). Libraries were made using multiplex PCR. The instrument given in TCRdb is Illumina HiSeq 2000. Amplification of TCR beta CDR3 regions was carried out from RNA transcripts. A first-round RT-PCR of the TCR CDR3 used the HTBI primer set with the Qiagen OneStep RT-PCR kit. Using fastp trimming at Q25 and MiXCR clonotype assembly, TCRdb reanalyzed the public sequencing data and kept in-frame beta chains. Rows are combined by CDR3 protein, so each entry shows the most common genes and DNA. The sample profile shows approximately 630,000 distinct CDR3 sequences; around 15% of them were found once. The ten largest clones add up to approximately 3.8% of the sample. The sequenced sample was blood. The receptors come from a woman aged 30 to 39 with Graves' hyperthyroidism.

CDR3 protein: CSARAPGGSSYNEQFF. As DNA, the CDR3 is TGCAGTGCTAGAGCTCCTGGCGGGAGCTCCTACAATGAGCAGTTCTTC. The J gene is TRBJ2-1, the V gene TRBV20-1; 7 nucleotides align to TRBD2. After removal of 1 base from V and 0 bases from J, the junction contained 6 bases not matched to a gene. The CDR3 totals 16 residues. Germline values: CDR1 DFQATT, CDR2 SNEGSKA (reference sequence).

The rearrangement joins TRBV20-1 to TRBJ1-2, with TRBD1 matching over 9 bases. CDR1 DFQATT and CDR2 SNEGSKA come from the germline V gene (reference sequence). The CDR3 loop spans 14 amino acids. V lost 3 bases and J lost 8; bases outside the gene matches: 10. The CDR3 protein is CSARITRTGEGYTF. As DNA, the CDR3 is TGCAGTGCTAGGATTACCAGGACAGGGGAAGGCTACACCTTC.

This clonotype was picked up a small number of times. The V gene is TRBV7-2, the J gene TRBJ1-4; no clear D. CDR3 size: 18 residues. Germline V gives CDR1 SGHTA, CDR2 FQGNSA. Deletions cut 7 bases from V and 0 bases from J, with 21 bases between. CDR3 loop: CASKSNPGRRATNEKLFF. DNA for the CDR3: TGTGCCAGCAAATCTAACCCGGGGAGGCGTGCAACTAATGAAAAACTGTTTTTT.

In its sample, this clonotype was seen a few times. The CDR3 here is CASSYGQKGSPLHF. CDR3 nucleotide sequence: TGTGCCAGCAGTTACGGGCAGAAAGGCTCACCCCTCCACTTT. The V gene is TRBV6-5, the J gene TRBJ1-6; D gene uncertain. The CDR3 runs to 14 residues. Looked up from germline, CDR1 is MNHEY and CDR2 is SVGAGI. V was trimmed by 2 bases and J by 10 bases, leaving 12 bases between them.